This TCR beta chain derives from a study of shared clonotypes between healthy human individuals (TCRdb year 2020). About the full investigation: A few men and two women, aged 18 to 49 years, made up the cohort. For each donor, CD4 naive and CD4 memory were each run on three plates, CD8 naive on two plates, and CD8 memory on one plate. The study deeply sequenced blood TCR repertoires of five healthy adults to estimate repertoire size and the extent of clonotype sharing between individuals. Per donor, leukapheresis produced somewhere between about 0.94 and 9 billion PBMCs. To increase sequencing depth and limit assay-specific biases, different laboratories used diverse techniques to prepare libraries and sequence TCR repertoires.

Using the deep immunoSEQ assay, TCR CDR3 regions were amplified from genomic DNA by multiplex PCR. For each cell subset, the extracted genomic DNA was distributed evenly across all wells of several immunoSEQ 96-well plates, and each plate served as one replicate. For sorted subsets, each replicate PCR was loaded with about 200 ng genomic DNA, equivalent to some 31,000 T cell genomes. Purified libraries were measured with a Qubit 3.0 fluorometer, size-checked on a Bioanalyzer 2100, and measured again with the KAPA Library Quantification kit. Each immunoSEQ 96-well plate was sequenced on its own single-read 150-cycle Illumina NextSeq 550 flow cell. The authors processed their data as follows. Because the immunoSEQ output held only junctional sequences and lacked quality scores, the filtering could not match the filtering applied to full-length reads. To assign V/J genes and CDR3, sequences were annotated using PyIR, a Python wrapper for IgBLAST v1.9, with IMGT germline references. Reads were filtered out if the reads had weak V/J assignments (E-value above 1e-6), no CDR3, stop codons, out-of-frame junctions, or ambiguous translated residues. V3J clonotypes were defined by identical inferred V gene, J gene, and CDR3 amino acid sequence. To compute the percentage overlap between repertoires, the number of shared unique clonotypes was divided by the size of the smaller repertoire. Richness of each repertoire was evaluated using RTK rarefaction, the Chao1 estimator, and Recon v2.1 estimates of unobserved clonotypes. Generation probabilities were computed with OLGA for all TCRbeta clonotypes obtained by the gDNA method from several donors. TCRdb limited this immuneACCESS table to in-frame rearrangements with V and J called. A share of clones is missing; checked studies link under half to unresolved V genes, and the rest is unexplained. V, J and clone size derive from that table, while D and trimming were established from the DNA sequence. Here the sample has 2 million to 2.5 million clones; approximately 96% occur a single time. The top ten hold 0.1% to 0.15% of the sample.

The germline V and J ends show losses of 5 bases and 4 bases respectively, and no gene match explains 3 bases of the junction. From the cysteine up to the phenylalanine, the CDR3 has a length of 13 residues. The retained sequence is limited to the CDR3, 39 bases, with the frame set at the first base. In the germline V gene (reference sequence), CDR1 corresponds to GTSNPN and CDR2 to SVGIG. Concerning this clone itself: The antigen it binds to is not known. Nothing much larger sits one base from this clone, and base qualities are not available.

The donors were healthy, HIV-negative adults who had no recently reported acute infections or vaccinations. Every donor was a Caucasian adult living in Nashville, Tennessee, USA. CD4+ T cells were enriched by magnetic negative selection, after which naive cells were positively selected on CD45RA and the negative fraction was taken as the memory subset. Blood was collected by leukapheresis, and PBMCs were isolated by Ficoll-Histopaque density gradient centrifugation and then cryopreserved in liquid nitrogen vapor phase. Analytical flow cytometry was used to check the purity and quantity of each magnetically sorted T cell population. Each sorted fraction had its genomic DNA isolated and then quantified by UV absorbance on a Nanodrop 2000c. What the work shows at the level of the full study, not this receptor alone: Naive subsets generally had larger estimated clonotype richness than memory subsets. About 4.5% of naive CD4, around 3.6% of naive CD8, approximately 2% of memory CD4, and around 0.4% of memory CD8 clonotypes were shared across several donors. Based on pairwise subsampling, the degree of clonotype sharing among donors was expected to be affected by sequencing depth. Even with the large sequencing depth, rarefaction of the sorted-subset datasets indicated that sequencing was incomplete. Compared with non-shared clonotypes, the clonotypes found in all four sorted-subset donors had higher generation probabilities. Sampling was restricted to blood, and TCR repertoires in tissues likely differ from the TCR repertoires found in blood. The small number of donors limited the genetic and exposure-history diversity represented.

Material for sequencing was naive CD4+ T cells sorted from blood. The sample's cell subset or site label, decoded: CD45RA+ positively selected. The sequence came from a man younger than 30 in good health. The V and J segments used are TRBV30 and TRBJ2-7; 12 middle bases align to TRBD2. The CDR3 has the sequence CAWGGTSGYEQYF. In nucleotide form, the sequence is TGTGCCTGGGGCGGGACTAGCGGGTACGAGCAGTACTTC.